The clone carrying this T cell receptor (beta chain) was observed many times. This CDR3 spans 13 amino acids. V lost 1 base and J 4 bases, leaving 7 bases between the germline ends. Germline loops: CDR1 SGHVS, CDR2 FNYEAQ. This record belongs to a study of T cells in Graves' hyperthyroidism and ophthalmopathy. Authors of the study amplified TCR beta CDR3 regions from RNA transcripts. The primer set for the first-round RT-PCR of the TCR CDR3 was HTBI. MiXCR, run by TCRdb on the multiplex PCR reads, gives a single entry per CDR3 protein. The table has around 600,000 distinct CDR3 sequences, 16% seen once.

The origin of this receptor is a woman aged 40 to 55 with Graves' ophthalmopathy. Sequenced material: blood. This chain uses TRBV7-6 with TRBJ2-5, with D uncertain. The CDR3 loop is CASSLGWAETQYF. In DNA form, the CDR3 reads TGTGCCAGCAGCTTAGGCTGGGCAGAGACCCAGTACTTC.